This T cell receptor beta chain was identified in a study of blood T cell repertoires in COVID-19 (dated by TCRdb to the early 2020s). A note on the overall study: Samples covering the acute and convalescent phases of COVID-19 were provided by collaborators in the United States, Italy and Spain. HLA class I and class II types, where available, came from metadata supplied by the sample provider rather than from assay-based typing. The dataset comprised deeply sampled blood TCRbeta repertoires from subjects exposed to, actively infected with, or recovered from COVID-19. The prospective study material was composed of cDNA or gDNA derived from T cells, B-cell-depleted T cells, or PBMCs. The repertoires were made available in a free public database intended to serve as a resource for research on the immune response to SARS-CoV-2. The sample metadata nearly always contained a de-identified subject ID, COVID-19 status, age in years and sex. Samples came from the ongoing ImmuneRACE study (first 160 participants) plus 1,254 subjects from 6 global collaborators. Beyond this particular receptor, the publication reports: How much clinical and demographic metadata was included differed by source and by participant, and the metadata was provided uncurated.

TCRbeta CDR3 regions were amplified from genomic DNA by means of the immunoSEQ Assay, a bias-controlled multiplex PCR. The source study handled its data this way. Nucleated cell counts per sample were estimated from amplification of reference gene primers within the assay. Sequence reads were collapsed and filtered to measure the absolute abundance of every unique TCRbeta CDR3 rearrangement. For each sample, productive Simpson clonality was calculated by taking the square root of Simpson's diversity index across productive rearrangements. In TCRdb, the immuneACCESS table is reduced to in-frame sequences with V and J assigned. These tables do not hold every clone; where another copy was compared, an unresolved V gene accounts for under half, and the others remain unexplained. That table furnishes V, J and clone size, whereas the DNA furnished D and trimming. The sample yields a few hundred thousand clones; 80% to 90% were counted once. The ten largest clones add up to over 1.5% of the sample.

V is cut by 5 bases and J by 3 bases, and the space between the germline ends is 14 bases. Per the germline V gene, SGHNT is the CDR1 and YENEEA is the CDR2. Including the terminal cysteine and phenylalanine, the CDR3 comprises 15 residues. The sequence is cut down to CDR3 DNA, 45 bases in frame from base 1. In regard to this clone: The specificity of this receptor is unknown. Base qualities are not provided; no much larger clone lies one nucleotide away.

In the prospective study, participants were about 18 to 95 years old, resided in about 25 geographic areas of the United States, and were enrolled through a virtual design. To assign participants to cohorts, the prospective study relied on clinical history that participants themselves reported in a screening survey and a study questionnaire. Recovered participants in ImmuneRACE Cohort 3 were defined by two consecutive negative NP/OP PCR tests, clearance by a healthcare professional, or resolution of symptoms. In the prospective study, mobile phlebotomists collected whole blood, serum and a nasopharyngeal or oropharyngeal swab from each participant. Prospective study participants could optionally give additional blood draws and questionnaires over an approximately two-month period. Before DNA extraction, blood samples from the prospective study were shipped at room temperature or frozen.

The sequence links TRBV11-3 to TRBJ2-1; the D gene is perhaps TRBD2, from 6 matching bases. The sequence was collected from a man in his forties who had recovered from COVID-19. The specimen sequenced was PBMCs or T cells enriched from blood (not recorded which). Here is the DNA: TGTGCCAGCAGCCGGGCCGGGACTGGCTACAATGAGCAGTTCTTC. Translation gives CASSRAGTGYNEQFF.